These T cell receptor beta chains were read from a single sample in a study of blood T cells in healthy people across ages. MiXCR was run by TCRdb on the 5' RACE reads, yielding one entry per CDR3 protein. The profile shows more than 650,000 distinct CDR3 sequences, about 20% of them singletons. The sample consisted of blood. The source of these receptors is a man between 65 and 79 years old in good health. Each CDR3 is given with its conserved first and last residue. The D gene is left open where the match is weak. Not every row has a clone size; where given, it reads once, few, many or a size class.

D,V,size,J,DNA,CDR3
NA,TRBV7-2,few,TRBJ2-3,TGTGCCAGCAGCCTCGAGAACTACGTAGATACGCAGTATTTT,CASSLENYVDTQYF
NA,TRBV10-1,NA,TRBJ2-2,TGCGCCAGCAGTGACCTGGGACACCCTCACCGGGGAGCTGTTTTT,CASSDLGHPHRGAVF
TRBD2,TRBV12-3/TRBV12-4,NA,TRBJ2-3,TGTGCCAGCAGTTTAAAGGCGGGAGGGTCCACAGATACGCAGTATTTT,CASSLKAGGSTDTQYF
NA,TRBV28,NA,TRBJ2-5,TGTGCCAGCAGTTTCCCCGATCTCCAAGAGACCCAGTACTTC,CASSFPDLQETQYF
NA,TRBV2,few,TRBJ2-1,TGTGCCAGCAAAACTACCCGATTCTACGATGAGCAGTTCTTC,CASKTTRFYDEQFF
NA,TRBV2,NA,TRBJ1-5,TGTGCCAGCAGTGAACTTCAGGGACGGCAGCCCCAGCATTTT,CASSELQGRQPQHF
TRBD2,TRBV29-1,few,TRBJ2-4,TGCAGCGTTGCTGGTCGGGAGGGCTTGGCCAAAAACATTCAGTACTTC,CSVAGREGLAKNIQYF
NA,TRBV10-2,NA,TRBJ2-1,TGCGCCAGCAGTGGACAGGTCTCCTACAATGAGCAGTTCTTC,CASSGQVSYNEQFF
TRBD2,TRBV4-1,many,TRBJ2-2,TGCGCCAGCAGCCAAGCTAGCGGGGCGAACACCGGGGAGCTGTTTTTT,CASSQASGANTGELFF
NA,TRBV20-1,NA,TRBJ1-4,TGCAGTGCCAGCGACGTCCACAAGGCAACTAATGAAAAACTGTTTTTT,CSASDVHKATNEKLFF
NA,TRBV9,NA,TRBJ2-3,TGTGCCAGCAGCACAACACCCGGTGGAATCACAGATACGCAGTATTTT,CASSTTPGGITDTQYF
TRBD1,TRBV20-1,few,TRBJ1-5,TGCAGTGCTAGAAACAGGGGCCGAGGCAATCAGCCCCAGCATTTT,CSARNRGRGNQPQHF
TRBD2,TRBV12-3/TRBV12-4,few,TRBJ2-5,TGTGCCAGCAGTTTGGAGCTAGCGGGGGGGCGAGAGACCCAGTACTTC,CASSLELAGGRETQYF
NA,TRBV6-1,few,TRBJ1-4,TGTGCCAGCAGTGAAGCTTTTGGGGGTCCTAATGAAAAACTGTTTTTT,CASSEAFGGPNEKLFF
NA,TRBV20-1,NA,TRBJ1-2,TGCAGTGCTAAAGGACAGATCTATGGCTACACCTTC,CSAKGQIYGYTF
TRBD1,TRBV5-5,NA,TRBJ2-7,TGTGCCAGCAGCTTGGGGTTGGGGACAGAGCACTACGAGCAGTACTTC,CASSLGLGTEHYEQYF
NA,TRBV6-1,few,TRBJ2-7,TGTGCCAGCAGTGTTTTAATAAGCTCCTACGAGCAGTACTTC,CASSVLISSYEQYF
NA,TRBV18,NA,TRBJ1-4,TGTGCCAGCTCACCGCAGGACGGCATAGGGGAAAAACTGTTTTTT,CASSPQDGIGEKLFF
TRBD2,TRBV7-8,few,TRBJ2-1,TGTGCCAGCAGCTCGAGGGGACTAGCGGGAAGCAATGAGCAGTTCTTC,CASSSRGLAGSNEQFF
TRBD1,TRBV7-2,few,TRBJ1-2,TGTGCCAGCAGCTTATCCACTCCAGGGACAGGGGGAAGCTACACCTTC,CASSLSTPGTGGSYTF
TRBD2,TRBV5-1,NA,TRBJ2-1,TGCGCCAGCAGCCCACTCACGACTAGCGGTAACAATGAGCAGTTCTTC,CASSPLTTSGNNEQFF
NA,TRBV3-1,NA,TRBJ2-5,TGTGCCAGCAGCCATGCCCTAATCCAAGAGACCCAGTACTTC,CASSHALIQETQYF
NA,TRBV5-1,few,TRBJ2-2,TGCGCCAGCAGCGGAGGGTGGCAGGAGAACACCGGGGAGCTGTTTTTT,CASSGGWQENTGELFF
TRBD1,TRBV5-1,NA,TRBJ1-2,TGCGCCAGCAGCTTGGTTGGCGCAGGGGGCGGCTACACCTTC,CASSLVGAGGGYTF
TRBD1,TRBV20-1,NA,TRBJ1-1,TGCAGTGCTAGCAGACCCGGGACAGGGCCGACTGAAGCTTTCTTT,CSASRPGTGPTEAFF